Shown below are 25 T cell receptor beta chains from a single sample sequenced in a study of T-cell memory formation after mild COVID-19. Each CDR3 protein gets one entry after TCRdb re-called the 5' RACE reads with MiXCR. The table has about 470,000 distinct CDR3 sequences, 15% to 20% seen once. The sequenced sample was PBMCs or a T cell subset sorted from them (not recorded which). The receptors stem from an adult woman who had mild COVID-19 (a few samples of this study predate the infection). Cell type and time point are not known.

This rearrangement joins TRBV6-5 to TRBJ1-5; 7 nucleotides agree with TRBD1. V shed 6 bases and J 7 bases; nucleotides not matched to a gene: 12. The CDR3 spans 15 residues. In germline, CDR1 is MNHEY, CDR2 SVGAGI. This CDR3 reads CASSHNRGLGQPQHF. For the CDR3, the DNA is TGTGCCAGCAGCCACAACAGGGGCTTGGGGCAGCCCCAGCATTTT.

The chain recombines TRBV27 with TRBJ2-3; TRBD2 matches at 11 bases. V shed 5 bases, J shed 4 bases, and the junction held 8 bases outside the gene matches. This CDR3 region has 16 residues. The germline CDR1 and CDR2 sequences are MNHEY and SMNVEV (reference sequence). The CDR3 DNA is TGTGCCAGCAGTCCATACCCGGGACTAGCGGCAGATACGCAGTATTTT. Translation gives CASSPYPGLAADTQYF.

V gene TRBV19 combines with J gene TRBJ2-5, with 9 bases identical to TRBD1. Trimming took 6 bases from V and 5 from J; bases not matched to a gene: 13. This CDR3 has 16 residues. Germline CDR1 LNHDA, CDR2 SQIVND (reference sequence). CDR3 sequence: CASSPRGTGRSETQYF. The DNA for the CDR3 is TGTGCCAGTAGCCCCCGAGGGACAGGGCGGTCGGAGACCCAGTACTTC.

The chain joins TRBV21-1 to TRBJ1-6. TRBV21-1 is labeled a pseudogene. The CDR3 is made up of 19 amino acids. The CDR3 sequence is CASSKAVGRPSSLNSPLHF. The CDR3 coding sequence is TGTGCCAGCAGCAAAGCGGTCGGTAGGCCGAGTAGCCTTAATTCACCCCTCCACTTT.

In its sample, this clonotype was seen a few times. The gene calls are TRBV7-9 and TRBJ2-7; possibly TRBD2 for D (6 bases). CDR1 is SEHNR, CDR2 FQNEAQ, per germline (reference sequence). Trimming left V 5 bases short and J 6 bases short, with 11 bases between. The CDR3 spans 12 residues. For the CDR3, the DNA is TGTGCCAGCAGCCAGACTAGTTCCGAGCAGTACTTC. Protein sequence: CASSQTSSEQYF.

The CDR3 loop reads CASSLTGTGGAEAFF. As DNA, the CDR3 is TGTGCCAGCAGCCTGACCGGGACAGGGGGCGCTGAAGCTTTCTTT. V and J are TRBV3-1 and TRBJ1-1; the match to TRBD1 covers 12 bases. This CDR3 is 15 amino acids long. Germline CDR1 and CDR2: LGHDT and YNNKEL (reference sequence). Trimming took 4 bases from V and 6 from J; bases not matched to a gene: 6.

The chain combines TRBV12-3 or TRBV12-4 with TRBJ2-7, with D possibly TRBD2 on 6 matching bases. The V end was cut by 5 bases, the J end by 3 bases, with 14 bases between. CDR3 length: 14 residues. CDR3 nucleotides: TGTGCCAGCAGTCCGCCCGGGGAGGACTACGAGCAGTACTTC. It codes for CASSPPGEDYEQYF.

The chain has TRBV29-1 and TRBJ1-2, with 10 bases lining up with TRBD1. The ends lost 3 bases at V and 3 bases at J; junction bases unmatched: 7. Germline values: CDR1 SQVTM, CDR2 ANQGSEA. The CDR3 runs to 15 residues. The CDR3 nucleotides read TGCAGCGTTGAGAAGGGACAGGGGTTAGACTATGGCTACACCTTC. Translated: CSVEKGQGLDYGYTF.

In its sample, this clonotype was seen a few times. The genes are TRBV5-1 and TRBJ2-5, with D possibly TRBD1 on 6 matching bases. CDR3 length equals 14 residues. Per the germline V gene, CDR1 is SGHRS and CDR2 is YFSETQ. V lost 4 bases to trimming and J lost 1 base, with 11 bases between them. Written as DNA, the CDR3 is TGCGCCAGCAGCATATCAGGGGTCCAAGAGACCCAGTACTTC. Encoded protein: CASSISGVQETQYF.

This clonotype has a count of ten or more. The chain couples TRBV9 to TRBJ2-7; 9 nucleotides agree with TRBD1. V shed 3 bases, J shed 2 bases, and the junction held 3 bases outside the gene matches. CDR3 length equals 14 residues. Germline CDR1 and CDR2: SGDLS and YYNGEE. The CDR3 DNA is TGTGCCAGCAGCGCCGGGACAGGGACCTACGAGCAGTACTTC. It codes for CASSAGTGTYEQYF.

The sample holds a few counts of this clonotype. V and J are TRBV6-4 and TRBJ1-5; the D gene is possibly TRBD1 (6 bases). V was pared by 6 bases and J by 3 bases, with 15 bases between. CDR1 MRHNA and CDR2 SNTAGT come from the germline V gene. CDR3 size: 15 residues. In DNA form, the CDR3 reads TGTGCCAGCAGCGGGCGGGACAAGAACAATCAGCCCCAGCATTTT. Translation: CASSGRDKNNQPQHF.

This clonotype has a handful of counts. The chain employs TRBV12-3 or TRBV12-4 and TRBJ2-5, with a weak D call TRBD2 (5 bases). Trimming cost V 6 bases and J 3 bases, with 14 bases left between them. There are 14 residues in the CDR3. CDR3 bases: TGTGCCAGCAGCGCCTGGGAGCCAAAAGAGACCCAGTACTTC. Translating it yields CASSAWEPKETQYF.

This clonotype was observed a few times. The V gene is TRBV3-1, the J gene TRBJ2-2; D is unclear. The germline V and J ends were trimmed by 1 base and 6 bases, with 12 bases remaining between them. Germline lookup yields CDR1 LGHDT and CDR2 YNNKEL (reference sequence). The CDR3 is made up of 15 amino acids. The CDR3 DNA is TGTGCCAGCAGCCAAGTCACAGTTCTCCCCGGGGAGCTGTTTTTT. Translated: CASSQVTVLPGELFF.

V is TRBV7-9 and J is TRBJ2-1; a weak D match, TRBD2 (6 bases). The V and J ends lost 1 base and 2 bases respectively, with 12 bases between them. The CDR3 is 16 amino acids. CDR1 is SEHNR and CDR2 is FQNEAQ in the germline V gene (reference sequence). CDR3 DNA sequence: TGTGCCAGCAGCTTAGATTCGCCTAGCGCCTACAATGAGCAGTTCTTC. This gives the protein CASSLDSPSAYNEQFF.

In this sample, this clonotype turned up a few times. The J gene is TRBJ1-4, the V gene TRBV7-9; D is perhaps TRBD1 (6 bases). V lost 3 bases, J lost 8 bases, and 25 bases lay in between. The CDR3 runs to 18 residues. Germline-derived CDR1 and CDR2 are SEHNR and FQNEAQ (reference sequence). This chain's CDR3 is CASSLGVLGRGRTEKLFF. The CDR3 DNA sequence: TGTGCCAGCAGCTTGGGGGTCCTCGGCAGGGGCAGGACCGAAAAACTGTTTTTT.

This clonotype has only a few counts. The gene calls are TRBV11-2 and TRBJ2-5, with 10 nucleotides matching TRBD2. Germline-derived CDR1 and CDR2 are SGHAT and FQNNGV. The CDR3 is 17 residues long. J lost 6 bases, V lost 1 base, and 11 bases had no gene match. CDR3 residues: CASSLVSSGGLGKTQYF. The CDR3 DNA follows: TGTGCCAGCAGCTTAGTGTCTAGCGGGGGCCTCGGGAAGACCCAGTACTTC.

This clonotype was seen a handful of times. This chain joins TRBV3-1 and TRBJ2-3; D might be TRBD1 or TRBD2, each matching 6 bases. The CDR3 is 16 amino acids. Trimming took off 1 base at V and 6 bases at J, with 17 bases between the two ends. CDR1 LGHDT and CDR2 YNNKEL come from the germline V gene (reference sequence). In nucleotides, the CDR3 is TGTGCCAGCAGCCAAGCTAGCATCGGGGGCCGGGATACGCAGTATTTT. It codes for CASSQASIGGRDTQYF.

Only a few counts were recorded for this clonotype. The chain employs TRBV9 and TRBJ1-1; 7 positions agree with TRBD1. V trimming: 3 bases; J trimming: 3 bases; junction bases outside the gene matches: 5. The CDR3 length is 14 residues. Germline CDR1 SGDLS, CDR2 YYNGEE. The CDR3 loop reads CASSGGTVDTEAFF. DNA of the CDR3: TGTGCCAGCAGCGGCGGGACAGTGGACACTGAAGCTTTCTTT. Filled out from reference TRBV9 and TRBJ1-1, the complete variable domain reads DSGVTQTPKHLITATGQRVTLRCSPRSGDLSVYWYQQSLDQGLQFLIQYYNGEERAKGNILERFSAQQFPDLHSELNLSSLELGDSALYFCASSGGTVDTEAFFGQGTRLTVV.

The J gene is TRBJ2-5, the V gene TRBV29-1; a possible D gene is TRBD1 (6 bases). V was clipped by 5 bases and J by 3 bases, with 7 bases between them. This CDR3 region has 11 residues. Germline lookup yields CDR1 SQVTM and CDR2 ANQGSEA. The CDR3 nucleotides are TGCAGCGTTCACAGGGAAGAGACCCAGTACTTC. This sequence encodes CSVHREETQYF.

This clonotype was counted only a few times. Here the CDR3 DNA reads TGTGCCAGCAGTAAAGACACAGATACGCAGTATTTT. As protein: CASSKDTDTQYF. V is TRBV12-3 or TRBV12-4 and J is TRBJ2-3; D not certain. CDR3 length: 12 residues. V was shortened by 5 bases and J by 2 bases, with 5 bases between the two germline ends.

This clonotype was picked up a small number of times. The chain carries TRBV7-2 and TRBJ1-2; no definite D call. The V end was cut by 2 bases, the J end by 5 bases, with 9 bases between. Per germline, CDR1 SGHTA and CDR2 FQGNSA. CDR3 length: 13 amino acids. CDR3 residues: CASSLNSRYGYTF. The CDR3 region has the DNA TGTGCCAGCAGCTTAAATTCGAGATATGGCTACACCTTC.

Written as DNA, the CDR3 is TGTGCCAGCAGCCGGGGGCGGGTTGAGCAGTTCTTC. It codes for CASSRGRVEQFF. The rearrangement joins TRBV7-2 to TRBJ2-1; D is tentatively TRBD1 or TRBD2 (6 bases each). V was clipped by 5 bases and J by 9 bases, with 11 bases between them. The CDR3 consists of 12 residues. CDR1 is SGHTA, CDR2 FQGNSA, per germline.

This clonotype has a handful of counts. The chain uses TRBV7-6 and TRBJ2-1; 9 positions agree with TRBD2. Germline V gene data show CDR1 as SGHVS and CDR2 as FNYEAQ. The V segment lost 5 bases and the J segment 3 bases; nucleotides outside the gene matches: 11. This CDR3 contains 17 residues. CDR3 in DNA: TGTGCCAGCAGCCCCGGGGGAGCGGGAGGCCGCTACAATGAGCAGTTCTTC. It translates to CASSPGGAGGRYNEQFF.

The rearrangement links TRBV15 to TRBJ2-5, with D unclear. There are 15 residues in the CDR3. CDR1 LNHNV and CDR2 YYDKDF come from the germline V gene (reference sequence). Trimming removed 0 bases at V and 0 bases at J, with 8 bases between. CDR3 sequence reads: CATSRDRAYQETQYF. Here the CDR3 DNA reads TGTGCCACCAGCAGAGATCGGGCATACCAAGAGACCCAGTACTTC. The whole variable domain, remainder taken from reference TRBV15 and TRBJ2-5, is DAMVIQNPRYQVTQFGKPVTLSCSQTLNHNVMYWYQQKSSQAPKLLFHYYDKDFNNEADTPDNFQSRRPNTSFCFLDIRSPGLGDTAMYLCATSRDRAYQETQYFGPGTRLLVL.

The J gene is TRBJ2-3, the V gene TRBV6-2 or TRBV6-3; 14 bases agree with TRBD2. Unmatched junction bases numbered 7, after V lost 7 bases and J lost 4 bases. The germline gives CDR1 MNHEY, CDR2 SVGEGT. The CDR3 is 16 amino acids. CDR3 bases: TGTGCCAGCACTCCGGGGGGACTAGCGGGGGCAGATACGCAGTATTTT. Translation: CASTPGGLAGADTQYF.